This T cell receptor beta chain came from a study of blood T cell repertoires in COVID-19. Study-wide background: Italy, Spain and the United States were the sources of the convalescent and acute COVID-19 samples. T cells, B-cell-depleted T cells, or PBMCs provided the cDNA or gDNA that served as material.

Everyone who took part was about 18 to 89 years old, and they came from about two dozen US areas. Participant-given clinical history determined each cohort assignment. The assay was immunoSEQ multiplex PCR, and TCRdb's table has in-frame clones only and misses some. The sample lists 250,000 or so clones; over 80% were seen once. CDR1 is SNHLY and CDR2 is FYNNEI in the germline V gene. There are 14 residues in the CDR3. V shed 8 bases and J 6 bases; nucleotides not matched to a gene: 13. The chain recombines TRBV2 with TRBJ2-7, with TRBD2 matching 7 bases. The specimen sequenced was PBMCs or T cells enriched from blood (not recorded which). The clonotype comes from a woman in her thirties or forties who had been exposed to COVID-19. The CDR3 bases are TGTGCCAGCGGGGGGGGGACTTCACTCCGCGAGCAGTACGTC. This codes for CASGGGTSLREQYV.